This T cell receptor beta chain was found in a study of beta chain features in type 1 diabetes. Germline lookup yields CDR1 MNHEY and CDR2 SMNVEV (reference sequence). The CDR3 loop spans 15 amino acids. V lost 3 bases and J lost 0; bases outside the gene matches: 4. On average, the one heparinised blood draw given by each donor was roughly 100 mL. Each sorted fraction was over 98% pure. The sequenced template was cDNA made from the entire isolated RNA. Roughly 3.4 million reads per sample on average were obtained from naive, central memory and regulatory T cell samples. Data came from immunoSEQ multiplex PCR; TCRdb stores just in-frame clones and leaves some out. The repertoire has approximately 400,000 clones, less than 15% of them found once; the top ten carry approximately 0.019%. Details on this clone: The antigen is not known.

Study-level findings and limits: A potential PCR bias toward shorter templates would be equal in patient and control samples.

The receptor's source is a woman between 18 and 29 years old in good health. This chain connects TRBV27 to TRBJ2-7; 8 bases are shared with TRBD2. The sample consisted of naive CD4+ T cells from blood. CDR3 coding DNA: TGTGCCAGCAGTTTCCGGACTAGCTCCTCCTACGAGCAGTACTTC. It yields the protein CASSFRTSSSYEQYF.